This T cell receptor beta chain was documented in a study of T cell repertoires in cytomegalovirus infection. TCRdb independently ran MiXCR on the reads; one entry per CDR3 protein. This sample has some 160,000 distinct CDR3 sequences; 17% occur once, and the top ten carry under 20%. The germline V and J ends were trimmed by 4 bases and 9 bases, with 16 bases remaining between them. Germline CDR1 and CDR2: MNHEY and SVGEGT. The CDR3 runs to 14 residues. This TCR came from a human donor in good health (CMV status not recorded). Some clones in this sample may be carry-over from other donors' samples. The V gene is TRBV6-2 or TRBV6-3, the J gene TRBJ2-1; D might be TRBD2 (5 bases). The sample taken for sequencing was CD8+ T cells from PBMCs. CDR3 residues: CASSCSTEEGEQFF. CDR3 sequence (DNA): TGTGCCAGCAGTTGCTCGACCGAAGAGGGTGAGCAGTTCTTC.